The rows below give T cell receptor beta chains drawn from one sample of a study of blood T cell repertoires in COVID-19. The data were produced by immunoSEQ multiplex PCR, yet TCRdb's version contains in-frame clones alone and is incomplete. The sample lists about 300,000 clones; around 84% were seen once. Sample: peripheral blood. All receptors derive from a human donor with COVID-19, enrolled during active disease. The donor label of this sample is uncertain. The CDR3 runs from the conserved cysteine through the conserved F or W. Each record gives: V gene, J gene, D gene, clone size, CDR3 DNA, CDR3 protein. D genes are given only for firm matches. The listing skips clone size in some rows; elsewhere it reads once, few, many or a size class.

TRBV19,TRBJ1-6,NA,NA,TGTGCCAGTAGTATACTGAGGCAGTATGATTCACCCCTCCACTTT,CASSILRQYDSPLHF
TRBV27,TRBJ2-7,NA,NA,TGTGCCAGCAGTTTAATCGGCGGAGAAGAGTACTTC,CASSLIGGEEYF
TRBV5-1,TRBJ2-2,TRBD1,NA,TGCGCCAGCAGATCATCCGACAGGGTGTATACCGGGGAGCTGTTTTTT,CASRSSDRVYTGELFF
TRBV29-1,TRBJ1-1,TRBD1,NA,TGCAGCGTCCTCGGACAGGGCGGGACTGAAGCTTTCTTT,CSVLGQGGTEAFF
TRBV18,TRBJ1-5,NA,NA,TGTGCCAGCTCACCTAACCCGCCACAGGGAGATCAGCCCCAGCATTTT,CASSPNPPQGDQPQHF
TRBV27,TRBJ2-5,NA,NA,TGTGCCATGCACTACGACGGGACATTCTGGTACCAAAAGTACTTC,CAMHYDGTFWYQKYF
TRBV18,TRBJ2-2,NA,NA,TGTGCCAGCTCACCAATTCAGGGGACCACCGGGGAGCTGTTTTTT,CASSPIQGTTGELFF
TRBV10-2,TRBJ2-2,NA,NA,TGCGCCGGACCGGGAGTGCTGTTTTTT,CAGPGVLFF
TRBV9,TRBJ2-7,NA,NA,TGTGCCAGCAGCGTAGCTGGAGGTTACGGCGAGCAGTACTTC,CASSVAGGYGEQYF
TRBV7-2,TRBJ2-7,TRBD1,NA,TGTGCCAGCAGCACGGACAGGGGTTACTACGAGCAGTACTTC,CASSTDRGYYEQYF
TRBV3-1/TRBV3-2,TRBJ2-2,TRBD2,NA,TGTGCCAGCAGCCAAGATGGAGGAAACAGACTAGCCACCACCGGGGAGCTGTTTTTT,CASSQDGGNRLATTGELFF
TRBV5-4,TRBJ2-7,NA,once,TGTGCCAGCAGCTTGGTAAGGGGCTACGGCTACGAGCAGTACTTC,CASSLVRGYGYEQYF
TRBV30,TRBJ1-4,NA,NA,TGTGCCTGCCCCGGAGCAACTAATGAAAAACTGTTTTTT,CACPGATNEKLFF
TRBV3-1/TRBV3-2,TRBJ2-1,TRBD2,NA,TGTGCCAGCAGCCAAGTATGGGCTAGCGGACACAATGAGCAGTTCTTC,CASSQVWASGHNEQFF
TRBV19,TRBJ2-3,NA,NA,TGTGCCGGACTACACACAGATACGCAGTATTTT,CAGLHTDTQYF
TRBV6-5,TRBJ2-1,NA,NA,TGTGCCAGCAGTTCGCAAGGGGGAGACAATGAGCAGTTCTTC,CASSSQGGDNEQFF
TRBV5-6,TRBJ1-6,TRBD1,few,TGTGCCAGCAGACCGGGACAGGCGAATTCACCCCTCCACTTT,CASRPGQANSPLHF
TRBV19,TRBJ1-6,NA,once,TGTGCCAGTAGCCCCGGGACTCTAATTCGGGTCCCCCTCCACTTT,CASSPGTLIRVPLHF
TRBV5-1,TRBJ2-7,TRBD2,once,TGCGCCAGCAGGGATACGGGGACTAGCGGTTCCTACGAGCAGTACTTC,CASRDTGTSGSYEQYF
TRBV12-3/TRBV12-4,TRBJ1-1,TRBD1,NA,TGTGCCAGCAGTCCCGGGACAGGTTTTGAAGCTTTCTTT,CASSPGTGFEAFF
TRBV4-1,TRBJ2-3,NA,NA,TGCGCCAGCAGCCAAGATCGGTCCACAGATACGCAGTATTTT,CASSQDRSTDTQYF
TRBV30,TRBJ1-2,TRBD1,NA,TGTGCCTGGAGCGGACAGGGGGGCCATGGCTACACCTTC,CAWSGQGGHGYTF
TRBV15,TRBJ1-2,TRBD1,few,TGTGCCACCAGCACCTACAGGGGTGAAAGCTATGGCTACACCTTC,CATSTYRGESYGYTF
TRBV6-5,TRBJ1-6,TRBD1,once,TGTGCCAGCAGTTACTCGCGGGACAGAGGTTCACCCCTCCACTTT,CASSYSRDRGSPLHF